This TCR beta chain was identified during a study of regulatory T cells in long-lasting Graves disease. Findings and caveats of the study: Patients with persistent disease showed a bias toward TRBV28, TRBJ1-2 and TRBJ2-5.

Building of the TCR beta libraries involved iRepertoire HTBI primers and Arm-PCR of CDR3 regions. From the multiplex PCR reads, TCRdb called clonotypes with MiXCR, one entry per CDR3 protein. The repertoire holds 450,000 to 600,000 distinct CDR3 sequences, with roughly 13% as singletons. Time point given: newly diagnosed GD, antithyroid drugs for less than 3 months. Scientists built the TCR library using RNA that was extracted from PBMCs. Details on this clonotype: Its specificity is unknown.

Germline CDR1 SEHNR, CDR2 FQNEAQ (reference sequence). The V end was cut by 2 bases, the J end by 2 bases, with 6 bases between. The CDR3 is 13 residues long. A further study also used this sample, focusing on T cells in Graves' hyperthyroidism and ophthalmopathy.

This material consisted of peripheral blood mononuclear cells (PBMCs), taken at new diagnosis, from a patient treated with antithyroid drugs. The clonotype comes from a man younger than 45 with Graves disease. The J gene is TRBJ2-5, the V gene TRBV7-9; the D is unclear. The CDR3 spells CASSLKGQETQYF. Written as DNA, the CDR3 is TGTGCCAGCAGCTTAAAGGGTCAAGAGACCCAGTACTTC.